The entry that follows covers one TCR beta chain sequence. A much larger clone sits a single nucleotide away, making a read error possible. Per germline, CDR1 MNHNS and CDR2 SASEGT. The CDR3 spans 14 residues. With 7 bases clipped from V and 6 bases from J, the junction kept 9 bases outside the gene matches. The sample comes from a study of T-cell reconstitution after alpha-beta-depleted transplantation in children. Preparation of the TCRbeta library used unique molecular identifiers. One entry per CDR3 protein results from TCRdb running MiXCR on the PCR reads. The repertoire consists of roughly 100,000 distinct CDR3 sequences, with roughly 8.8% occurring once and the leading ten covering more than 6.5%.

This sequence originates from a human donor who donated a stem cell graft to a child with congenital amegakaryocytic thrombocytopenia. The V and J genes are TRBV6-1 and TRBJ1-2; 9 bases align to TRBD1. The source material was PBMCs from the stem cell graft donor, sampled from the stem cell graft. The CDR3 reads CASTRDRVSHGYTF. In DNA, the CDR3 is TGTGCCAGCACTCGGGACAGGGTATCTCATGGCTACACCTTC.